The 12 T cell receptor beta chains in this list originate from one sample, sequenced in a study of long-term antiretroviral therapy in people with HIV. With survey level as its setting, the immunoSEQ assay was v3.0. Sequencing used immunoSEQ multiplex PCR; TCRdb keeps in-frame clones, though not all of them. The data hold approximately 21,000 clones, with 75% to 95% observed a single time. The sample in question was unsorted PBMCs, obtained about 4.5 years before starting antiretroviral therapy. Receptors were obtained from a young woman with HIV.

V is TRBV18 and J is TRBJ2-2; unclear D gene. The CDR3 has 12 residues. V lost 3 bases and J 5 bases, leaving 4 bases between the germline ends. Germline loops: CDR1 KGHSH, CDR2 LQKENI. CDR3 loop: CASSPRTGELFF. The CDR3 nucleotides are TGTGCCAGCTCACCGAGGACCGGGGAGCTGTTTTTT.

This rearrangement joins TRBV2 to TRBJ2-6; D call uncertain. CDR3 length equals 15 residues. Trimming took 6 bases from V and 0 from J, leaving 9 bases between them. Per germline, CDR1 SNHLY and CDR2 FYNNEI. In DNA, the CDR3 is TGTGCCAGCAGGCTTACAGTCTCTGGGGCCAACGTCCTGACTTTC. Translating gives CASRLTVSGANVLTF.

The CDR3 coding sequence is TGTGCCAGCAGCCAGGACAGGGGCGAGCAGTACTTC. This sequence encodes CASSQDRGEQYF. The chain has TRBV7-9 and TRBJ2-7, with TRBD1 matching over 9 bases. The CDR3 sequence is 12 residues long. With V trimmed by 5 bases and J by 6 bases, 2 bases remained unmatched. Germline CDR1 is SEHNR and CDR2 is FQNEAQ (reference sequence).

The V gene is TRBV6-6, the J gene TRBJ2-1; tentatively, D is TRBD2 (7 bases). Germline-derived CDR1 and CDR2 are MNHNY and SVGAGI (reference sequence). V gave up 6 bases and J gave up 6 bases, with 18 bases separating them. The CDR3 loop spans 15 amino acids. The chain's CDR3 is CASRRGGGSGNEQFF. CDR3 sequence (DNA): TGTGCCAGCAGACGAGGGGGGGGAAGTGGCAATGAGCAGTTCTTC.

This clone was detected once. This rearrangement joins TRBV18 to TRBJ1-1; TRBD1 is a possible D gene (5 bases). V was trimmed by 4 bases and J by 7 bases, leaving 7 bases between them. The length of the CDR3 is 11 residues. From germline, CDR1 is KGHSH and CDR2 LQKENI. CDR3 nucleotides: TGTGCCAGCTCACTAGGGGTTGAAGCTTTCTTT. This encodes CASSLGVEAFF.

The J gene is TRBJ2-2, the V gene TRBV5-4; D is uncertain. The CDR3 runs 15 residues. V lost 0 bases and J 1 base, leaving 7 bases between the germline ends. CDR1 is SGHNT, CDR2 YYREEE, per germline (reference sequence). The CDR3 DNA sequence: TGTGCCAGCAGCTTGGCGGGTAGGAACACCGGGGAGCTGTTTTTT. It is translated as CASSLAGRNTGELFF.

The V call is TRBV6-5, the J call TRBJ2-7; the D is unclear. Trimming took 5 bases from V and 0 from J, leaving 14 bases between them. This CDR3 is 15 amino acids long. Germline CDR1 reads MNHEY; CDR2 reads SVGAGI. The CDR3 sequence: CASSPNGSPSYEQYF. Written as DNA, the CDR3 is TGTGCCAGCAGTCCCAATGGGTCTCCCTCCTACGAGCAGTACTTC.

The J gene is TRBJ2-1, the V gene TRBV6-6, with TRBD1 matching over 9 bases. Germline CDR1 and CDR2: MNHNY and SVGAGI (reference sequence). V trimming: 6 bases; J trimming: 1 base; junction bases outside the gene matches: 4. This CDR3 comprises 15 residues. The CDR3 DNA is TGTGCCAGCAGAGAACAGGGGGCGTCCTACAATGAGCAGTTCTTC. Translating gives CASREQGASYNEQFF.

The rearrangement links TRBV7-9 to TRBJ2-7; D unclear. The CDR3 is 15 residues long. Trimming removed 2 bases at V and 1 base at J, with 12 bases between. Germline V gives CDR1 SEHNR, CDR2 FQNEAQ (reference sequence). The CDR3 DNA sequence: TGTGCCAGCAGCTTATTCCCCGGCCCTTCCTACGAGCAGTACTTC. Protein sequence: CASSLFPGPSYEQYF.

This CDR3 is CASSVLGTGRAEETQYF. CDR3 sequence (DNA): TGTGCCAGCAGTGTCCTGGGGACAGGACGGGCGGAGGAGACCCAGTACTTC. The chain combines TRBV6-1 with TRBJ2-5; 8 bases line up with TRBD1. This CDR3 contains 17 residues. With 4 bases clipped from V and 5 bases from J, the junction kept 15 bases outside the gene matches. CDR1 and CDR2 (germline): MNHNS, SASEGT.

The chain couples TRBV5-1 to TRBJ1-1; 10 bases fit TRBD1. V lost 5 bases to trimming and J lost 4 bases; unmatched junction nucleotides: 11. Germline assignment: CDR1 SGHRS and CDR2 YFSETQ. The CDR3 runs 16 residues. The CDR3 DNA reads TGCGCCAGCAGTTCCTCGGGTAGACAGGGGGCCACTGAAGCTTTCTTT. Its protein is CASSSSGRQGATEAFF.

The CDR3 reads CASSLVGGGTDTQYF. In DNA form, the CDR3 reads TGTGCCAGCAGCTTAGTTGGGGGGGGCACAGATACGCAGTATTTT. V and J are TRBV7-9 and TRBJ2-3; 7 bases align to TRBD2. V dropped 1 base and J dropped 1; count of bases not matched to a gene: 2. CDR3 length equals 15 residues. Germline loops: CDR1 SEHNR, CDR2 FQNEAQ (reference sequence).